Listed here are 18 T cell receptor beta chains from one sample, sequenced in a study of radiation and T cells in renal cell carcinoma. The method was immunoSEQ multiplex PCR; TCRdb's version includes in-frame clones alone and lacks a portion of them. The table has 150,000 or so clones, less than 85% seen once. The sample's time point: baseline pretreatment blood. As to treatment: 15 Gy SBRT to primary tumor, nephrectomy 4 weeks later. The sample was blood, taken from a patient whose treatment included radiotherapy and nephrectomy. The receptor set was obtained from a woman aged 50 to 60 with renal cell carcinoma.

This chain joins TRBV7-8 and TRBJ1-4, with 9 bases matching TRBD1. CDR1 is SGHVS, CDR2 FQNEAQ, per germline. The CDR3 contains 14 residues. The V gene end was trimmed by 5 bases and the J gene end by 8 bases; junction bases not matched to a gene: 6. The CDR3 nucleotides are TGTGCCAGCAGCGTCGGGACAGGGAGAGAAAAACTGTTTTTT. This sequence encodes CASSVGTGREKLFF.

Points on this clone: An end of the junction differs from the germline gene, which may be a read error. The rearrangement joins TRBV7-9 to TRBJ2-1, with TRBD2 matching over 10 bases. CDR3 length: 13 amino acids. Germline CDR1 SEHNR, CDR2 FQNEAQ (reference sequence). CDR3 residues: CASSLEGLAIPVF. CDR3 DNA: TGTGCCAGCAGCTTAGAGGGACTAGCGATCCCGGTCTTC.

This clone was recorded only once. The chain joins TRBV27 to TRBJ1-2; 7 positions match TRBD1. J was trimmed by 6 bases and V by 6 bases; bases with no gene match: 7. The CDR3 covers 13 residues. Germline CDR1 reads MNHEY; CDR2 reads SMNVEV (reference sequence). CDR3 DNA sequence: TGTGCCAGCAGACCTGACAGGGAGGATGGCTACACCTTC. It translates to CASRPDREDGYTF.

The CDR3 loop is CASSSTRAPYEQYF. In DNA, the CDR3 is TGTGCCAGCAGTTCAACCCGGGCGCCCTACGAGCAGTACTTC. The V and J genes are TRBV27 and TRBJ2-7; no definite D call. This CDR3 is built from 14 residues. CDR1 MNHEY and CDR2 SMNVEV come from the germline V gene (reference sequence). Trimming removed 4 bases from V and 2 bases from J, with 12 bases in between.

The chain employs TRBV9 and TRBJ2-5; the match to TRBD2 covers 10 bases. V lost 0 bases to trimming and J lost 6 bases; unmatched junction nucleotides: 5. Germline loops: CDR1 SGDLS, CDR2 YYNGEE. The CDR3 consists of 15 residues. CDR3 residues: CASSVASAGGQTQYF. The DNA for the CDR3 is TGTGCCAGCAGCGTAGCCTCAGCGGGAGGGCAGACCCAGTACTTC.

J is TRBJ2-7 and V is TRBV28; D assignment may be TRBD1 or TRBD2 (5 bases each). CDR3 length equals 15 residues. Per germline, CDR1 MDHEN and CDR2 SYDVKM. Trimming cost V 6 bases and J 6 bases, with 21 bases left between them. The CDR3 here is CASRSAGDPNLEQYF. In nucleotides, the CDR3 is TGTGCCAGCAGATCGGCCGGGGACCCAAACCTCGAGCAGTACTTC.

The rearrangement joins TRBV7-2 to TRBJ2-7; tentatively, D is TRBD1 (6 bases). Germline-derived CDR1 and CDR2 are SGHTA and FQGNSA. The CDR3 spans 15 residues. Between the trimmed V and J ends, which lost 2 bases and 1 base, there was a span of 12 bases. This CDR3 is CASSLHGQGSYEQYF. CDR3 nucleotides: TGTGCCAGCAGCTTACATGGGCAGGGGTCCTACGAGCAGTACTTC. Drawing the rest from reference TRBV7-2 and TRBJ2-7, the complete variable domain is GAGVSQSPSNKVTEKGKDVELRCDPISGHTALYWYRQSLGQGLEFLIYFQGNSAPDKSGLPSDRFSAERTGGSVSTLTIQRTQQEDSAVYLCASSLHGQGSYEQYFGPGTRLTVT.

This clone occurred once. This chain joins TRBV28 and TRBJ2-5, with D uncertain. Trimming removed 4 bases at V and 4 bases at J, with 10 bases between. CDR3 length: 13 residues. The germline V gene encodes CDR1 MDHEN and CDR2 SYDVKM. CDR3 sequence: CASSYLSRETQYF. The CDR3, as DNA: TGTGCCAGCAGTTATCTCTCCAGAGAGACCCAGTACTTC.

The V gene is TRBV6-1, the J gene TRBJ2-7; D is uncertain. The CDR3 is 14 residues long. Germline CDR1 and CDR2: MNHNS and SASEGT. V was pared by 0 bases and J by 7 bases, with 13 bases between. The CDR3 DNA reads as TGTGCCAGCAGTGAAGCATTGGCCGACGGGGAGCAGTACTTC. Translating it yields CASSEALADGEQYF.

The chain links TRBV5-6 to TRBJ1-5; D not certain. Per the germline V gene, CDR1 is SGHDT and CDR2 is YYEEEE. The CDR3 contains 14 residues. Between the trimmed V and J ends, which lost 6 bases and 4 bases, there was a span of 14 bases. DNA of the CDR3: TGTGCCAGCACCAGAGGACGGTCGAATCAGCCCCAGCATTTT. Its protein is CASTRGRSNQPQHF.

This clone has just a few counts. The chain carries TRBV5-1 and TRBJ1-2; no firm D call. The CDR3 has 12 amino acids. CDR1 is SGHRS, CDR2 YFSETQ, per germline. Trimming took off 4 bases at V and 7 bases at J, with 11 bases between the two ends. For the CDR3, the DNA is TGCGCCAGCAGCCAAGCGATGGCTGGCTACACCTTC. Amino acid sequence: CASSQAMAGYTF.

This sequence joins TRBV14 and TRBJ2-7; TRBD1 is a possible D gene (6 bases). There are 12 residues in the CDR3. Germline lookup yields CDR1 SGHDN and CDR2 FVKESK. The V and J ends lost 3 bases and 8 bases respectively, with 11 bases between them. CDR3 in amino acids: CASSHSQGQQYF. In nucleotides, the CDR3 is TGTGCCAGCAGCCATTCTCAGGGGCAGCAGTACTTC. The full variable domain, in which reference TRBV14 and TRBJ2-7 provide the parts outside the CDR3, is EAGVTQFPSHSVIEKGQTVTLRCDPISGHDNLYWYRRVMGKEIKFLLHFVKESKQDESGMPNNRFLAERTGGTYSTLKVQPAELEDSGVYFCASSHSQGQQYFGPGTRLTVT.

This chain joins TRBV30 and TRBJ2-3; D is undetermined. CDR1 GTSNPN and CDR2 SVGIG come from the germline V gene (reference sequence). This CDR3 is 13 amino acids long. V lost 2 bases and J lost 0, with 6 bases in between. The CDR3 protein is CAWSWASTDTQYF. In DNA form, the CDR3 reads TGTGCCTGGAGTTGGGCTAGCACAGATACGCAGTATTTT.

This chain joins TRBV25-1 and TRBJ2-6; TRBD1 is a possible D gene (5 bases). The CDR3 totals 18 residues. Trimming left V 3 bases short and J 0 bases short, with 15 bases between. Germline V gene data show CDR1 as MGHDK and CDR2 as SYGVNS. In DNA, the CDR3 is TGTGCCAGCAGTGATCCGACAGCTACACTCTCTGGGGCCAACGTCCTGACTTTC. Encoded protein: CASSDPTATLSGANVLTF. The full variable domain, its missing parts supplied by reference TRBV25-1 and TRBJ2-6, is EADIYQTPRYLVIGTGKKITLECSQTMGHDKMYWYQQDPGMELHLIHYSYGVNSTEKGDLSSESTVSRIRTEHFPLTLESARPSHTSQYLCASSDPTATLSGANVLTFGAGSRLTVL.

This clone has a single count. J is TRBJ2-7 and V is TRBV4-3; a weak D match, TRBD2 (6 bases). The germline gives CDR1 LGHNA, CDR2 YSLEER. This CDR3 contains 14 residues. The V gene lost 1 base and the J gene lost 2 bases, with 9 bases spanning the gap. This CDR3 is CASSQASGAYEQYF. CDR3 nucleotide sequence: TGCGCCAGCAGCCAAGCCTCGGGAGCCTACGAGCAGTACTTC.

The chain recombines TRBV5-1 with TRBJ2-3, with 13 positions matching TRBD2. The V and J ends lost 1 base and 6 bases, in that order; junction bases with no gene match: 14. CDR1 is SGHRS and CDR2 is YFSETQ in the germline V gene. The CDR3 contains 19 residues. CDR3 nucleotides: TGCGCCAGCAGCTTGAGTCCTTCGGGACTAGCGGGGAGAAAGGATACGCAGTATTTT. Translating gives CASSLSPSGLAGRKDTQYF.

This clone was found once. The chain employs TRBV7-9 and TRBJ2-7, with D possibly matching TRBD2 (5 bases). Trimming stripped 4 bases from V and 3 bases from J, with 19 bases between. CDR1 is SEHNR, CDR2 FQNEAQ, per germline (reference sequence). The CDR3 is made up of 16 amino acids. The CDR3 DNA reads as TGTGCCAGCAGCTCACTTCAGAGCGGCCATCACTACGAGCAGTACTTC. Encoded protein: CASSSLQSGHHYEQYF.

The chain couples TRBV5-6 to TRBJ2-5; D is perhaps TRBD1 or TRBD2 (5 bases each). CDR3 length equals 15 residues. Deletions cut 4 bases from V and 4 bases from J, with 17 bases between. The germline gives CDR1 SGHDT, CDR2 YYEEEE. As DNA, the CDR3 is TGTGCCAGCAGCGACCAGGGTCCTGGGGGAGAGACCCAGTACTTC. As protein: CASSDQGPGGETQYF.